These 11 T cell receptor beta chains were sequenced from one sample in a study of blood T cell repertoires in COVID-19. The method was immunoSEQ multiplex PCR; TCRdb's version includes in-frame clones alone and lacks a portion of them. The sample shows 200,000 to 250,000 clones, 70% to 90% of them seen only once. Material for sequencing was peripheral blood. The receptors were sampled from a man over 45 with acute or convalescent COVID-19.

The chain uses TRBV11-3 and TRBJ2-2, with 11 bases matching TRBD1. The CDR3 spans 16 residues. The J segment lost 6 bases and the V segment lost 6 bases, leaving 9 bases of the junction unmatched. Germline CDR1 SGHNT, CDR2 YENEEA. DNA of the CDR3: TGTGCCAGCAGTCCTTTTGGACAGGGGGCGCCCGGGGAGCTGTTTTTT. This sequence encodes CASSPFGQGAPGELFF.

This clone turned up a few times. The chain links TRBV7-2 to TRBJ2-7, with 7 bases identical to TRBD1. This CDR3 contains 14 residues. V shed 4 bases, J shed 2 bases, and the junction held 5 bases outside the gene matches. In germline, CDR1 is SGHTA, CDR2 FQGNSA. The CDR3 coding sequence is TGTGCCAGCAGCTCTCGACAGGGTACCTACGAGCAGTACTTC. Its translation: CASSSRQGTYEQYF. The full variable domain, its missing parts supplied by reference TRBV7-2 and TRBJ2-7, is GAGVSQSPSNKVTEKGKDVELRCDPISGHTALYWYRQSLGQGLEFLIYFQGNSAPDKSGLPSDRFSAERTGGSVSTLTIQRTQQEDSAVYLCASSSRQGTYEQYFGPGTRLTVT.

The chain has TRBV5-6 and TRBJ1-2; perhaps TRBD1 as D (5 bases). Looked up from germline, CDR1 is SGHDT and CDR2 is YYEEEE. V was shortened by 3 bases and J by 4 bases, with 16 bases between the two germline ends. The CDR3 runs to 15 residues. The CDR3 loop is CASSSGGLWGYGYTF. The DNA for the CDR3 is TGTGCCAGCAGCTCGGGGGGTCTTTGGGGCTATGGCTACACCTTC.

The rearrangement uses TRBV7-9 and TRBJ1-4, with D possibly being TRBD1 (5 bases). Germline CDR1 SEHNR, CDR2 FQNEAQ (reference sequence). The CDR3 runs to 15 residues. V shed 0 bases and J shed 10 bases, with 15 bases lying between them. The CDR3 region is CASSLASSGQGKLFF. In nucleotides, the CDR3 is TGTGCCAGCAGCTTAGCGAGTTCAGGGCAGGGAAAACTGTTTTTT.

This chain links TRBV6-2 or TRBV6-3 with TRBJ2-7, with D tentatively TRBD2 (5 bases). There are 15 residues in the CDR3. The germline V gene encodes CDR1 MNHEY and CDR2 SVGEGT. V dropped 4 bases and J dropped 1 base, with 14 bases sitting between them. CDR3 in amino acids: CASSSTARESYEQYF. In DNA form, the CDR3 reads TGTGCCAGCAGTTCCACGGCGAGGGAGTCCTACGAGCAGTACTTC.

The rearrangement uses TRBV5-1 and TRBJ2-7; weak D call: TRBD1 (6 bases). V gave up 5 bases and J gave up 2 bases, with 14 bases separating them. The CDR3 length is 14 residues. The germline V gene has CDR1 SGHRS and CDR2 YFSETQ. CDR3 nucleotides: TGCGCCAGCAGTCCCGGGACATCGACCTACGAGCAGTACTTC. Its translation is CASSPGTSTYEQYF.

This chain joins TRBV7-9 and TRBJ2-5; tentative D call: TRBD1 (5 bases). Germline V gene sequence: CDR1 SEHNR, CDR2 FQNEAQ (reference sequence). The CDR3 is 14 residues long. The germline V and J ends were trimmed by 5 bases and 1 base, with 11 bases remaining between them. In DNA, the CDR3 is TGTGCCAGCAGCCCAGGACAATTCCAAGAGACCCAGTACTTC. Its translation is CASSPGQFQETQYF.

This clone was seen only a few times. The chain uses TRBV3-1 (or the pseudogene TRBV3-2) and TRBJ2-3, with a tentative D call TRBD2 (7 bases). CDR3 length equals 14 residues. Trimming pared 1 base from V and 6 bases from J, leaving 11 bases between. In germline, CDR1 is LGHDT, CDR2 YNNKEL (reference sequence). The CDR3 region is CASSQGGGRDTQYF. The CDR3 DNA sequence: TGTGCCAGCAGCCAAGGGGGGGGCCGCGATACGCAGTATTTT.

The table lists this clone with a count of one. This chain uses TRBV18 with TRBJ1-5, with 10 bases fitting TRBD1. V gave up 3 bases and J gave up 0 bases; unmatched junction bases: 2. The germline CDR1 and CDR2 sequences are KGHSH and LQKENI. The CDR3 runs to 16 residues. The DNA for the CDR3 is TGTGCCAGCTCACCGGGACAGGGGTATAGCAATCAGCCCCAGCATTTT. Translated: CASSPGQGYSNQPQHF.

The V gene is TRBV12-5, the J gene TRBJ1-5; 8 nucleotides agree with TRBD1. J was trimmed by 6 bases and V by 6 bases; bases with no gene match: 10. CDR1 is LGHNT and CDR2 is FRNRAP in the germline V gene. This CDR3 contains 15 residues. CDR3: CASGPDRVLGQPQHF. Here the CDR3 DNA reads TGTGCTAGTGGCCCGGACAGGGTATTGGGTCAGCCCCAGCATTTT.

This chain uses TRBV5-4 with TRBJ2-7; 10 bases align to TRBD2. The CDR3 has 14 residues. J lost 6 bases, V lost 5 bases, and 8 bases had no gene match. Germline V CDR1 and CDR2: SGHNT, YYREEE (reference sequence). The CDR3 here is CASSSAGGPSEQYF. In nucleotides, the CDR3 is TGTGCCAGCAGTTCAGCGGGGGGGCCTTCCGAGCAGTACTTC.